A single sample gave rise to the 25 T cell receptor beta chains below, sequenced in a study of blood T cell repertoires in COVID-19. Profiled with immunoSEQ multiplex PCR; TCRdb holds only in-frame clones, not every one. The sample holds roughly 100,000 clones, 70% to 80% seen once. The sequenced material came from peripheral blood. The receptor set was obtained from a human donor with acute or convalescent COVID-19. The donor label of this sample is uncertain.

The rearrangement uses TRBV28 and TRBJ2-7; 9 nucleotides align to TRBD2. V was pared by 5 bases and J by 3 bases, with 11 bases of the junction left unmatched. Germline CDR1 is MDHEN and CDR2 is SYDVKM. The CDR3 contains 16 residues. The CDR3 region has the DNA TGTGCCAGCAGTCCGAACTTAGGCGGGGGGGACTACGAGCAGTACGTC. Protein: CASSPNLGGGDYEQYV.

This chain joins TRBV19 and TRBJ2-3; the D gene is possibly TRBD2 (6 bases). V was trimmed by 7 bases and J by 10 bases, leaving 18 bases between them. The germline V gene has CDR1 LNHDA and CDR2 SQIVND (reference sequence). CDR3 length: 13 residues. The CDR3 spells CASNRARGFAQYF. The CDR3 DNA reads TGTGCCAGTAATCGCGCTCGGGGGTTTGCGCAGTATTTT.

This chain connects TRBV19 to TRBJ2-3, with 8 bases matching TRBD1. Germline trimming cut 9 bases from V and 4 bases from J; bases unmatched to any gene: 9. There are 14 residues in the CDR3. Per germline, CDR1 LNHDA and CDR2 SQIVND (reference sequence). CDR3 in amino acids: CASRDRGKADTQYF. Here the CDR3 DNA reads TGTGCCAGCAGAGACAGGGGAAAGGCAGATACGCAGTATTTT.

This sequence joins TRBV12-3 or TRBV12-4 and TRBJ2-2; D might be TRBD1 (6 bases). This CDR3 contains 13 residues. V lost 6 bases to trimming and J lost 3 bases, with 8 bases between them. In DNA, the CDR3 is TGTGCCAGCAGGGGACACTACACCGGGGAGCTGTTTTTT. This encodes CASRGHYTGELFF.

The chain is built from TRBV11-2 and TRBJ1-1; TRBD1 matches at 7 bases. The germline gives CDR1 SGHAT, CDR2 FQNNGV. This CDR3 has 15 residues. V lost 5 bases and J lost 5; bases outside the gene matches: 11. The CDR3 region is CASSDQGRGRTEAFF. CDR3 nucleotides: TGTGCCAGCAGCGACCAAGGAAGGGGGCGAACTGAAGCTTTCTTT.

With respect to this clone: A junction end diverges from the germline sequence, so it may reflect a read error. This sequence joins TRBV7-7 and TRBJ2-5, with 7 nucleotides matching TRBD2. The CDR3 runs 15 residues. Germline values: CDR1 SSHAT, CDR2 FNYEAQ (reference sequence). The CDR3 DNA reads TGTGCTAGCAGCCCCCTTGGGGCGGGGGAAGAGACCCAGTACTTC. This sequence encodes CASSPLGAGEETQYF.

This clone was observed a few times. As DNA, the CDR3 is TGTGCCAGCAGTGACCAACAGGGGTGGTCCCTCCACTTT. Translation: CASSDQQGWSLHF. The chain recombines TRBV2 with TRBJ1-6; 7 bases are shared with TRBD1. From germline, CDR1 is SNHLY and CDR2 FYNNEI. The CDR3 runs 13 residues. With 3 bases clipped from V and 14 bases from J, the junction kept 7 bases outside the gene matches.

V gene TRBV18 combines with J gene TRBJ2-4; tentatively, D is TRBD1 (6 bases). In germline, CDR1 is KGHSH, CDR2 LQKENI. Between the trimmed V and J ends, which lost 3 bases and 1 base, there was a span of 16 bases. This CDR3 has 17 residues. Here the CDR3 reads CASSPRDTIGAKNIQYF. In DNA form, the CDR3 reads TGTGCCAGCTCACCCCGGGACACAATCGGGGCCAAAAACATTCAGTACTTC.

The V and J genes are TRBV5-5 and TRBJ1-4; 10 bases are a match to TRBD1. The germline V gene encodes CDR1 SGHKS and CDR2 YYEKEE (reference sequence). Trimming removed 3 bases from V and 2 bases from J; junction bases left unmatched: 4. CDR3 length: 16 residues. CDR3: CASSSGQGGTNEKLFF. The CDR3 DNA reads TGTGCCAGCAGCTCAGGACAGGGGGGGACTAATGAAAAACTGTTTTTT.

Remarks on this clone: The same CDR3 also results from other DNA sequences found in this sample. This chain joins TRBV10-2 and TRBJ1-1; D is possibly TRBD1 (6 bases). In germline, CDR1 is WSHSY, CDR2 SAAADI. With 3 bases removed from V and 3 bases from J, the gap between germline ends came to 8 bases. The CDR3 is 13 amino acids. The CDR3 DNA is TGCGCCAGCAGTGAACAGGGCTACACTGAAGCTTTCTTT. It yields the protein CASSEQGYTEAFF.

The chain links TRBV2 to TRBJ1-2; no firm D call. Germline CDR1 is SNHLY and CDR2 is FYNNEI. V gave up 7 bases and J gave up 4 bases, with 16 bases separating them. This CDR3 has 14 amino acids. In nucleotides, the CDR3 is TGTGCCAGCATGGGCAGGCCTTCTGGCTATGGCTACACCTTC. As protein: CASMGRPSGYGYTF.

The table lists this clone with a few counts. V is TRBV19 and J is TRBJ2-1, with D maybe TRBD1 (6 bases). Looked up from germline, CDR1 is LNHDA and CDR2 is SQIVND (reference sequence). The CDR3 extends over 14 amino acids. Trimming left V 4 bases short and J 3 bases short, with 10 bases between. CDR3 nucleotides: TGTGCCAGTAGTACAGGGGAAATCTACAATGAGCAGTTCTTC. Its protein product is CASSTGEIYNEQFF.

This chain links TRBV19 with TRBJ2-3, with TRBD2 identical over 9 bases. After removal of 5 bases from V and 2 bases from J, the junction contained 8 bases not matched to a gene. This CDR3 is built from 16 residues. The V gene's germline CDR1 is LNHDA and CDR2 SQIVND (reference sequence). The CDR3: CASSYSAGGYTDTQYF. The CDR3 DNA follows: TGTGCCAGTAGTTATTCAGCGGGGGGCTACACAGATACGCAGTATTTT.

The genes are TRBV13 and TRBJ2-3; 9 positions agree with TRBD2. From germline, CDR1 is PRHDT and CDR2 FYEKMQ (reference sequence). V lost 7 bases, J lost 4 bases, and 6 bases stayed unmatched. The CDR3 runs 14 residues. The CDR3 bases are TGTGCCAGCAACGCGGGGGGGCGGGCAGATACGCAGTATTTT. It specifies CASNAGGRADTQYF.

The V call is TRBV7-6, the J call TRBJ1-1; TRBD1 matches at 9 bases. The CDR3 loop spans 16 amino acids. Germline lookup yields CDR1 SGHVS and CDR2 FNYEAQ. V dropped 1 base and J dropped 0; count of bases not matched to a gene: 3. The CDR3 region is CASSLVDRGMNTEAFF. CDR3 nucleotide sequence: TGTGCCAGCAGCTTAGTCGACAGGGGGATGAACACTGAAGCTTTCTTT.

This clone was found a few times. This chain links TRBV30 with TRBJ1-5, with a possible D match to TRBD1 (6 bases). Trimming stripped 3 bases from V and 4 bases from J, with 16 bases between. The CDR3 length is 15 residues. The germline gives CDR1 GTSNPN, CDR2 SVGIG (reference sequence). The CDR3 is CAWSLPGHFNQPQHF. The CDR3 nucleotides are TGTGCCTGGAGCTTACCGGGACACTTTAATCAGCCCCAGCATTTT.

This clone showed up just a few times. The chain links TRBV4-1 to TRBJ2-5, with 8 positions matching TRBD1. The CDR3 consists of 17 residues. Unmatched junction bases numbered 12, after V lost 4 bases and J lost 2 bases. Per the germline V gene, CDR1 is MGHRA and CDR2 is YSYEKL. The CDR3 DNA reads TGCGCCAGCAGCCGCCAAACCGGGACAGGAGAACAAGAGACCCAGTACTTC. Translated: CASSRQTGTGEQETQYF.

The gene calls are TRBV7-2 and TRBJ1-2, with 7 bases that match TRBD1. The CDR3 is made up of 14 amino acids. V lost 2 bases to trimming and J lost 6 bases; unmatched junction nucleotides: 6. Germline V gene lookup returns CDR1 SGHTA and CDR2 FQGNSA. CDR3 DNA: TGTGCCAGCAGCTTACCGAGGGGACAGAATGGCTACACCTTC. It encodes CASSLPRGQNGYTF.

The gene calls are TRBV28 and TRBJ1-3, with 7 positions matching TRBD1. V shed 8 bases and J 1 base; nucleotides not matched to a gene: 2. The CDR3 loop spans 13 amino acids. In germline, CDR1 is MDHEN, CDR2 SYDVKM. DNA of the CDR3: TGTGCCAGCTTACAGGGGTCTGGAAACACCATATATTTT. As protein: CASLQGSGNTIYF.

The chain couples TRBV30 to TRBJ2-7; tentatively, D is TRBD1 (6 bases). Germline V lookup: CDR1 GTSNPN, CDR2 SVGIG (reference sequence). The CDR3 totals 14 residues. Trimming removed 0 bases at V and 7 bases at J, with 16 bases between. CDR3 loop: CAWSVLYRVEEQYF. CDR3 nucleotides: TGTGCCTGGAGTGTACTATACAGGGTGGAGGAGCAGTACTTC.

The chain combines TRBV5-1 with TRBJ2-7; 10 nucleotides agree with TRBD2. The V gene end was trimmed by 4 bases and the J gene end by 4 bases; junction bases not matched to a gene: 8. CDR1 and CDR2 (germline): SGHRS, YFSETQ. The CDR3 covers 15 residues. CDR3 nucleotides: TGCGCCAGCAGCCCTCTAGCGGGGGATGAATACGAGCAGTACTTC. It is translated as CASSPLAGDEYEQYF.

The rearrangement links TRBV7-6 to TRBJ2-3; TRBD2 matches 14 bases. Germline V CDR1 and CDR2: SGHVS, FNYEAQ. There are 18 residues in the CDR3. V shed 0 bases, J shed 2 bases, and the junction held 4 bases outside the gene matches. Here the CDR3 reads CASSLATSGGALTDTQYF. Here the CDR3 DNA reads TGTGCCAGCAGCTTAGCGACTAGCGGGGGGGCCCTCACAGATACGCAGTATTTT.

The CDR3 loop reads CASSIVQTGANVLTF. The CDR3 nucleotides are TGTGCCAGTAGTATTGTGCAGACTGGGGCCAACGTCCTGACTTTC. The chain combines TRBV19 with TRBJ2-6; no clear D gene. Germline V gene data show CDR1 as LNHDA and CDR2 as SQIVND (reference sequence). With 3 bases removed from V and 2 bases from J, the gap between germline ends came to 8 bases. This CDR3 has 15 residues.

The genes are TRBV29-1 and TRBJ2-7; TRBD1 agrees at 7 bases. Germline loops: CDR1 SQVTM, CDR2 ANQGSEA. The J segment lost 0 bases and the V segment lost 6 bases, leaving 5 bases of the junction unmatched. The CDR3 consists of 13 residues. This chain's CDR3 is CSVTTGSSYEQYF. The DNA of the CDR3 is TGCAGCGTGACGACAGGGAGCTCCTACGAGCAGTACTTC.

V usage is TRBV6-5 and J usage is TRBJ2-7; the D gene is possibly TRBD2 (5 bases). From germline, CDR1 is MNHEY and CDR2 SVGAGI. The ends were cut back, 0 bases at V and 5 bases at J, with 8 bases in the middle. CDR3 length: 13 amino acids. The CDR3 DNA reads TGTGCCAGCAGTTACTCGGGAGCCCACGAGCAGTACTTC. This translates into CASSYSGAHEQYF.